These T cell receptor beta chains were read from a single sample in a study of shared clonotypes between healthy human individuals. Data came from immunoSEQ multiplex PCR; TCRdb stores just in-frame clones and leaves some out. The sample yields millions of clones, about 92% seen once. The sample comprised naive CD8+ T cells from PBMCs. These receptor sequences come from a man younger than 35 in good health. Some clones in this sample may be carry-over from other donors' samples. The CDR3 runs from the conserved cysteine through the conserved F or W. A D gene is named only where the DNA matches it firmly. The size entry is marked missing in some rows and otherwise reads once, few, many or a size class.

j_call v_call d_call clone_size cdr3_nt cdr3_aa
TRBJ2-7 TRBV27 - - TGTGCCAGCACCGGATACGGGGACGAGCAGTACTTC CASTGYGDEQYF
TRBJ1-1 TRBV28 - - TGTGCCAGCAGCCAATTTAAACAGAACACTGAAGCTTTCTTT CASSQFKQNTEAFF
TRBJ1-1 TRBV18 - - TGTGCCAGCTCACCACCCTCACAGCTGAACACTGAAGCTTTCTTT CASSPPSQLNTEAFF
TRBJ2-1 TRBV7-9 - once TGTGCCAGCAGCCCACGACAGGTATACAATGAGCAGTTCTTC CASSPRQVYNEQFF
TRBJ2-7 TRBV11-2 - once TGTGCCAGCAGCCTTGCGATTCCCTACGAGCAGTACTTC CASSLAIPYEQYF
TRBJ2-2 TRBV9 - - TGTGCCAGCAGCGCGTACAGGGCCGGGGAGCTGTTTTTT CASSAYRAGELFF
TRBJ2-7 TRBV13 - - TGTGCCAGCAGTCTTGGTCGCTCCTACGAGCAGTACTTC CASSLGRSYEQYF
TRBJ2-1 TRBV11-2 - - TGTGCCAGCAGCTTGGAGTTAGGTGGTGAGCAGTTCTTC CASSLELGGEQFF
TRBJ1-1 TRBV7-9 - - TGTGCCAGCAGCTTAGAACGGGGAGCTTTCTTT CASSLERGAFF
TRBJ2-5 TRBV25-1 TRBD1 - TGTGCCAGCAGTGGACAGGGGTGGGAGACCCAGTACTTC CASSGQGWETQYF
TRBJ2-7 TRBV7-8 - - TGTGCCAGCAGCTTACAGCCTCTCCCCTCCTACGAGCAGTACTTC CASSLQPLPSYEQYF
TRBJ2-1 TRBV27 - - TGTGCCAGCAGTTTATCGTGGGGGCAGGTGGGCAATGAGCAGTTCTTC CASSLSWGQVGNEQFF
TRBJ2-7 TRBV5-1 - - TGCGCCAGCAGCTTGGCCGGCCCCGAGCAGTACTTC CASSLAGPEQYF
TRBJ2-3 TRBV27 - - TGTGCCAGCAGTTTAACGGGAGAGGGTGCAGATACGCAGTATTTT CASSLTGEGADTQYF
TRBJ1-1 TRBV27 - - TGTGCCAGCAGTTCGATCCACCTGGGGCGCGCTGAAGCTTTCTTT CASSSIHLGRAEAFF
TRBJ1-1 TRBV4-1 - few TGCGCCAGCAGCCAGGGGCAGCACGTGAACACTGAAGCTTTCTTT CASSQGQHVNTEAFF
TRBJ2-3 TRBV7-9 - - TGTGCCAGCAGCCCCAGTGAGGGGGGGAAGGGTTCAGATACGCAGTATTTT CASSPSEGGKGSDTQYF
TRBJ2-5 TRBV4-3 - once TGCGCCAGCAGCCAAGATGCCCCCGGGGCCTACCAAGAGACCCAGTACTTC CASSQDAPGAYQETQYF
TRBJ1-2 TRBV9 - - TGTGCCAGCAGCGCAATGGGGGGAAATGGCTACACCTTC CASSAMGGNGYTF
TRBJ2-7 TRBV19 TRBD2 - TGTGCCAGTAGTCCGGGGGAGGGATCCGAGCAGTACTTC CASSPGEGSEQYF
TRBJ2-7 TRBV7-6 TRBD1 - TGTGCCAGCAGCGAACGGGGACAGTACTACGAGCAGTACTTC CASSERGQYYEQYF
TRBJ2-7 TRBV7-9 - - TGTGCCAGCAGCTTAGCTGGGCCAGGGGTTTTACACGAGCAGTACTTC CASSLAGPGVLHEQYF
TRBJ2-7 TRBV20-1 - - TGCAGTGCTAGACAGGGCAACGAGCAGTACTTC CSARQGNEQYF
TRBJ2-7 TRBV5-6 TRBD2 - TGTGCCAGCAGCTTAGGTAGCGGGCCAACCTACGAGCAGTACTTC CASSLGSGPTYEQYF
TRBJ2-3 TRBV28 TRBD2 - TGTGCCAGCAGTTCAACCTGGACTAGCGAATTTGATACGCAGTATTTT CASSSTWTSEFDTQYF
TRBJ2-7 TRBV27 TRBD1 - TGTGCCAGCAGTTTATCGGGGACAGGGGCACCCGCTGTCTACGAGCAGTACTTC CASSLSGTGAPAVYEQYF
TRBJ1-2 TRBV5-4 TRBD1 - TGTGCCAGCAGCTTTACCACAGGGGGCCTAGAAAAGACCTTC CASSFTTGGLEKTF
TRBJ2-7 TRBV27 TRBD1 - TGTGCCAGCAGTTCAACAGGGGCCTACCCCTACGAGCAGTACTTC CASSSTGAYPYEQYF
TRBJ1-3 TRBV11-2 - - TGTGCCAGCAGCTTCTCATTCAGGTCATCTGGAAACACCATATATTTT CASSFSFRSSGNTIYF
TRBJ2-1 TRBV6-5 - - TGTGCCAGCAGCGGGGTGGGGTACAATGAGCAGTTCTTC CASSGVGYNEQFF
TRBJ1-2 TRBV7-9 TRBD1 - TGTGCCAGCAAACCGTCGACAGGGGGATATGGCTACACCTTC CASKPSTGGYGYTF
TRBJ2-7 TRBV30 TRBD2 - TGTGCCTGGGGAGCGGGAGGCTCCTACGAGCAGTACTTC CAWGAGGSYEQYF
TRBJ2-1 TRBV7-3 TRBD2 once TGTGCCAGCAGCTTAACGGCGGGTGCGGGAGTGTCTTATCTCAATGAGCAGTTCTTC CASSLTAGAGVSYLNEQFF
TRBJ1-1 TRBV11-2 - - TGTGCCAGCAGCACCGGGCCGGGGGGAAACACTGAAGCTTTCTTT CASSTGPGGNTEAFF
TRBJ2-1 TRBV7-8 TRBD2 - TGTGCCAGCAGCCCGGGACTAGCGGGTGGGCCCGTCTACAATGAGCAGTTCTTC CASSPGLAGGPVYNEQFF
TRBJ2-3 TRBV9 - - TGTGCCAGCAGCCCTGAACAGCGGATCACAGATACGCAGTATTTT CASSPEQRITDTQYF
TRBJ1-2 TRBV10-3 TRBD1 - TGTGCCATCAGTGATGTCGGACAGGCTCCCCATGGCTACACCTTC CAISDVGQAPHGYTF
TRBJ2-3 TRBV10-3 - - TGTGCCATCAGTGAGTCGAGGCAGGTCACAGATACGCAGTATTTT CAISESRQVTDTQYF
TRBJ1-5 TRBV27 - - TGTGCCAGCAGTCCCCGGGTGGGTCAGCCCCAGCATTTT CASSPRVGQPQHF
TRBJ1-2 TRBV27 - - TGTGCCAGCAGTTTATCGGCGAATTTCTATGGCTACACCTTC CASSLSANFYGYTF
TRBJ1-1 TRBV12-5 - - TGTGCTAGTGGGTACGGGGGCACTGAAGCTTTCTTT CASGYGGTEAFF
TRBJ2-4 TRBV4-2 TRBD2 once TGTGCCAGCAGCCAAGGACTAGCGGGAGGTCTGACCAAAAACATTCAGTACTTC CASSQGLAGGLTKNIQYF
TRBJ2-3 TRBV7-9 - - TGTGCCAGCAGCGGAGCTTTCGTTCAGGGCGAAGATACGCAGTATTTT CASSGAFVQGEDTQYF
TRBJ1-2 TRBV19 - - TGTGCCACCACCAAGTCTAATGCCGTCTTTGATGGCTACACCTTC CATTKSNAVFDGYTF
TRBJ1-3 TRBV7-2 TRBD1 - TGTGCCAGCAGCTCCGTTGGTGAGGGGGCGCCTGGAAACACCATATATTTT CASSSVGEGAPGNTIYF
TRBJ1-1 TRBV7-9 - - TGTGCCAGCAGCAAAGATGGTAACAGGGATCCCATGAACACTGAAGCTTTCTTT CASSKDGNRDPMNTEAFF
TRBJ2-3 TRBV29-1 - - TGCAGCGGACGCACAGATACGCAGTATTTT CSGRTDTQYF
TRBJ2-7 TRBV4-3 TRBD1 - TGCGCCAGCAGCCAAGATTCGAGGACAGGGGTCGGGGCCTACGAGCAGTACTTC CASSQDSRTGVGAYEQYF
TRBJ2-7 TRBV30 - - TGTGCCTGGAGTGTTCGACTAGAGCCTTGGGAGCAGTACTTC CAWSVRLEPWEQYF
TRBJ2-7 TRBV7-6 - once TGTGCCAGCAGCTCCTCTTCGGAAGACTACGAGCAGTACTTC CASSSSSEDYEQYF
TRBJ2-7 TRBV30 - - TGTGCCTGGAGTGTAGTTGGGGCAGGAGACGAGCAGTACTTC CAWSVVGAGDEQYF
TRBJ2-7 TRBV27 TRBD1 - TGTGCCAGCAAAAACAGGGGGCGCGGCTATCCCTACGAGCAGTACTTC CASKNRGRGYPYEQYF
TRBJ2-1 TRBV18 TRBD2 - TGTGCCAGCTCACTGGGACTAGCGGGGGGCCCCTCCTACAATGAGCAGTTCTTC CASSLGLAGGPSYNEQFF
TRBJ2-7 TRBV15 TRBD2 - TGTGCCACCAGCAGAGATCGGGCTAGCGGGAACCCCTACGAGCAGTACTTC CATSRDRASGNPYEQYF